One and the same sample provided the 21 T cell receptor beta chains below, sequenced in a study of beta chain features in type 1 diabetes. Expressed TCRB transcripts were sequenced because the entire RNA isolate underwent reverse transcription. TCRdb's table, derived via immunoSEQ multiplex PCR, lists solely in-frame clones and lacks some. The data hold 130,000 to 150,000 clones, with under 60% observed a single time. The sequenced material came from Tregs from blood. All receptors derive from a man aged 18-30 years in good health.

This clone was observed a handful of times. V is TRBV30 and J is TRBJ2-2; D remains unclear. V gave up 3 bases and J gave up 1 base, with 9 bases separating them. The CDR3 runs to 14 residues. In germline, CDR1 is GTSNPN, CDR2 SVGIG (reference sequence). The CDR3 protein is CAWRAQLNTGELFF. CDR3 nucleotides: TGTGCCTGGAGGGCACAGCTGAACACCGGGGAGCTGTTTTTT.

V and J are TRBV28 and TRBJ2-5, with 9 bases fitting TRBD1. The J segment lost 5 bases and the V segment lost 5 bases, leaving 9 bases of the junction unmatched. This CDR3 region has 15 residues. Germline CDR1 reads MDHEN; CDR2 reads SYDVKM. The CDR3 nucleotides are TGTGCCAGCAGTCACAGCACAGGGGGCCGGGAGACCCAGTACTTC. Translation gives CASSHSTGGRETQYF.

The rearrangement links TRBV18 to TRBJ1-1; 7 bases map to TRBD1. Trimming took 3 bases from V and 12 from J; bases not matched to a gene: 13. Germline-derived CDR1 and CDR2 are KGHSH and LQKENI. The CDR3 loop spans 14 amino acids. DNA of the CDR3: TGTGCCAGCTCACCTCAAGAATATACAGGGGATTCTTTCTTT. The encoded protein is CASSPQEYTGDSFF.

The genes are TRBV28 and TRBJ2-4; TRBD2 might be the D (6 bases). The V gene's germline CDR1 is MDHEN and CDR2 SYDVKM. The CDR3 spans 15 residues. V gave up 5 bases and J gave up 0 bases, with 11 bases separating them. The CDR3 region has the DNA TGTGCCAGCAGTGCCGCGGGGCAAGCCAAAAACATTCAGTACTTC. This sequence encodes CASSAAGQAKNIQYF. Filled out from reference TRBV28 and TRBJ2-4, the complete variable domain reads DVKVTQSSRYLVKRTGEKVFLECVQDMDHENMFWYRQDPGLGLRLIYFSYDVKMKEKGDIPEGYSVSREKKERFSLILESASTNQTSMYLCASSAAGQAKNIQYFGAGTRLSVL.

This clone has a handful of counts. This chain connects TRBV5-1 to TRBJ1-2; no firm D call. This CDR3 spans 13 amino acids. Germline V CDR1 and CDR2: SGHRS, YFSETQ. The ends were cut back, 2 bases at V and 3 bases at J, with 8 bases in the middle. The CDR3 coding sequence is TGCGCCAGCAGCTTAGAGGGTTACTATGGCTACACCTTC. Translated, it gives CASSLEGYYGYTF.

V is TRBV29-1 and J is TRBJ2-7; 11 nucleotides agree with TRBD1. Germline loops: CDR1 SQVTM, CDR2 ANQGSEA. This CDR3 has 15 amino acids. V shed 4 bases and J 2 bases; nucleotides not matched to a gene: 7. CDR3 nucleotide sequence: TGCAGCGTTGCCGGGACAGGGGGGATTACCTACGAGCAGTACTTC. This translates into CSVAGTGGITYEQYF.

The chain recombines TRBV19 with TRBJ2-6, with 8 bases fitting TRBD1. The CDR3 is 17 amino acids. Germline V gives CDR1 LNHDA, CDR2 SQIVND (reference sequence). V shed 2 bases, J shed 1 base, and the junction held 4 bases outside the gene matches. The CDR3 coding sequence is TGTGCCAGTAGTATAAACCAGGGGGCGTCTGGGGCCAACGTCCTGACTTTC. This encodes CASSINQGASGANVLTF.

The chain recombines TRBV7-2 with TRBJ2-3, with 10 bases aligning to TRBD1. Germline V gene lookup returns CDR1 SGHTA and CDR2 FQGNSA. The CDR3 length is 16 residues. V dropped 2 bases and J dropped 4; count of bases not matched to a gene: 6. In DNA, the CDR3 is TGTGCCAGCAGCTTACCCCGGACAGGGGGGGCAGATACGCAGTATTTT. Its translation is CASSLPRTGGADTQYF. The variable domain in full, completed from reference TRBV7-2 and TRBJ2-3, reads GAGVSQSPSNKVTEKGKDVELRCDPISGHTALYWYRQSLGQGLEFLIYFQGNSAPDKSGLPSDRFSAERTGGSVSTLTIQRTQQEDSAVYLCASSLPRTGGADTQYFGPGTRLTVL.

V is TRBV19 and J is TRBJ2-3; TRBD2 matches 8 bases. Unmatched junction bases numbered 4, after V lost 2 bases and J lost 3 bases. Germline CDR1 LNHDA, CDR2 SQIVND (reference sequence). This CDR3 is 15 amino acids long. CDR3 loop: CASSISGSRTDTQYF. For the CDR3, the DNA is TGTGCCAGTAGTATAAGCGGGAGTAGGACAGATACGCAGTATTTT.

This clone was picked up a small number of times. CDR3 nucleotide sequence: TGTGCCAGCTTGGGACAGGCAACTAATGAAAAACTGTTTTTT. This gives the protein CASLGQATNEKLFF. This chain uses TRBV2 with TRBJ1-4; 8 bases are shared with TRBD1. After removal of 8 bases from V and 0 bases from J, the junction contained 2 bases not matched to a gene. CDR1 is SNHLY and CDR2 is FYNNEI in the germline V gene. The CDR3 runs 14 residues.

This clone was recorded once. The CDR3 DNA sequence: TGTGCCAGCAGCTTTCAGGGGGCGGGAGAGACCCAGTACTTC. Protein sequence: CASSFQGAGETQYF. This chain links TRBV5-4 with TRBJ2-5, with TRBD1 identical over 8 bases. J gave up 4 bases and V 2 bases, and 4 bases lay outside the gene matches. This CDR3 has 14 residues. Germline CDR1 and CDR2: SGHNT and YYREEE (reference sequence).

This chain links TRBV4-2 with TRBJ1-5; TRBD1 might be the D (5 bases). The CDR3 length is 15 residues. V shed 0 bases and J shed 2 bases, with 8 bases lying between them. CDR1 LGHNA and CDR2 YNFKEQ come from the germline V gene. The CDR3 region is CASSQDIRGNQPQHF. CDR3 nucleotide sequence: TGTGCCAGCAGCCAAGATATCAGGGGCAATCAGCCCCAGCATTTT.

The V and J genes are TRBV29-1 and TRBJ1-3; no clear D gene. CDR1 is SQVTM, CDR2 ANQGSEA, per germline. V was cut by 6 bases and J by 1 base, with 19 bases left in between. The CDR3 is 16 amino acids. CDR3 sequence reads: CSVHSQDPVSGNTIYF. The CDR3 DNA is TGCAGCGTCCATAGCCAAGACCCGGTTTCTGGAAACACCATATATTTT.

In the case of this clone: Sequence at one end of the junction differs from germline and may be a read error. V and J are TRBV10-3 and TRBJ1-5; 7 nucleotides align to TRBD1. The CDR3 runs 14 residues. Germline CDR1 is ENHRY and CDR2 is SYGVKD. CDR3 loop: CTISEDRRNQPQHF. DNA for the CDR3: TGTACCATCAGTGAGGACAGGCGGAATCAGCCCCAGCATTTT.

The V call is TRBV4-3, the J call TRBJ1-2, with D possibly being TRBD1 (6 bases). In germline, CDR1 is LGHNA, CDR2 YSLEER. This CDR3 has 15 residues. The V end was cut by 1 base, the J end by 6 bases, with 15 bases between. The CDR3 reads CASSQAMTGRNGYTF. The CDR3 bases are TGCGCCAGCAGCCAAGCAATGACAGGTCGGAATGGCTACACCTTC.

The chain employs TRBV18 and TRBJ1-2; TRBD1 might be the D (6 bases). The CDR3 loop spans 16 amino acids. From germline, CDR1 is KGHSH and CDR2 LQKENI. V was clipped by 3 bases and J by 3 bases, with 17 bases between them. CDR3 loop: CASSPARERQDYGYTF. The CDR3 bases are TGTGCCAGCTCACCGGCGAGGGAAAGACAGGACTATGGCTACACCTTC.

The chain has TRBV18 and TRBJ2-5, with TRBD2 matching 8 bases. The J call may be faulty, since TRBJ2-7 better matches the DNA end. The CDR3 consists of 14 residues. CDR1 and CDR2 from the germline V gene are KGHSH and LQKENI. DNA for the CDR3: TGTGCCAGCTCCCGCGGGACTAGGGATTACGAGCAGTACTTC. Translating it yields CASSRGTRDYEQYF.

The chain recombines TRBV5-1 with TRBJ2-5, with 12 bases identical to TRBD2. J lost 1 base, V lost 0 bases, and 4 bases had no gene match. The CDR3 loop spans 17 amino acids. Germline V gives CDR1 SGHRS, CDR2 YFSETQ. CDR3: CASSLGLAGATQETQYF. The DNA for the CDR3 is TGCGCCAGCAGCTTGGGACTAGCGGGAGCCACCCAAGAGACCCAGTACTTC.

This chain joins TRBV14 and TRBJ2-7, with D perhaps matching TRBD1 (6 bases). V shed 4 bases and J shed 4 bases, with 17 bases lying between them. The CDR3 is 15 amino acids. Germline-derived CDR1 and CDR2 are SGHDN and FVKESK. CDR3 sequence: CASSLEGHPFYEQYF. The CDR3 DNA sequence: TGTGCCAGCAGCCTAGAGGGACACCCCTTTTACGAGCAGTACTTC.

This clone was observed a few times. This rearrangement joins TRBV7-9 to TRBJ1-6; D may be TRBD1 (5 bases). Germline CDR1 SEHNR, CDR2 FQNEAQ (reference sequence). V was trimmed by 1 base and J by 6 bases, leaving 7 bases between them. This CDR3 contains 14 residues. The CDR3 reads CASSLVGGNSPLHF. Here the CDR3 DNA reads TGTGCCAGCAGCTTAGTCGGGGGTAATTCACCCCTCCACTTT.

This chain joins TRBV30 and TRBJ2-3, with 8 bases lining up with TRBD2. The CDR3 sequence is 16 residues long. After removal of 0 bases from V and 0 bases from J, the junction contained 5 bases not matched to a gene. Germline assignment: CDR1 GTSNPN and CDR2 SVGIG (reference sequence). The CDR3 DNA reads as TGTGCCTGGAGTGTATGGGCTAGCGGGAGCACAGATACGCAGTATTTT. Amino acids: CAWSVWASGSTDTQYF.